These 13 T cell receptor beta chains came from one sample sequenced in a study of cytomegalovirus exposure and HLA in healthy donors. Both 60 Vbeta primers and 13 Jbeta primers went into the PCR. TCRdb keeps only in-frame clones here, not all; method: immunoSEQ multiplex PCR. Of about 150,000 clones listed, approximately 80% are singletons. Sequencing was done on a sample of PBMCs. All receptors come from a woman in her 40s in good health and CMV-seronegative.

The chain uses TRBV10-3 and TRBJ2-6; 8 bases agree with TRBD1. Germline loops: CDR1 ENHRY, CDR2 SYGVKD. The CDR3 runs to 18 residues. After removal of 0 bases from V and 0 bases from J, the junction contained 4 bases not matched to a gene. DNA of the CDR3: TGTGCCATCAGTGAGTCGACAGGGGTGGGCTCTGGGGCCAACGTCCTGACTTTC. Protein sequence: CAISESTGVGSGANVLTF.

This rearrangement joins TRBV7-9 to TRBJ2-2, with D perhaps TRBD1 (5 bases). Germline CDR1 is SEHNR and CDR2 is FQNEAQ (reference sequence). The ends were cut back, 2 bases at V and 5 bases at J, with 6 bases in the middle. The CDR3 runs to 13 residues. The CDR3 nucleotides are TGTGCCAGCAGCTTAAAGGGGACCGGGGAGCTGTTTTTT. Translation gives CASSLKGTGELFF.

The CDR3 loop reads CSAGTEYEQYF. In DNA form, the CDR3 reads TGCAGTGCAGGGACTGAATACGAGCAGTACTTC. The V and J genes are TRBV20-1 and TRBJ2-7; TRBD2 is a possible D gene (6 bases). The V end was cut by 6 bases, the J end by 4 bases, with 10 bases between. In germline, CDR1 is DFQATT, CDR2 SNEGSKA (reference sequence). This CDR3 is built from 11 residues.

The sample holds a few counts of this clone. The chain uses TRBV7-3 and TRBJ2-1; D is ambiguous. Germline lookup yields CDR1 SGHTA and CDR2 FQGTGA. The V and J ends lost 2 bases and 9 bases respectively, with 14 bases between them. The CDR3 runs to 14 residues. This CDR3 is CASSLLVGSGEQFF. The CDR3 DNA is TGTGCCAGCAGCTTACTCGTGGGCTCCGGTGAGCAGTTCTTC.

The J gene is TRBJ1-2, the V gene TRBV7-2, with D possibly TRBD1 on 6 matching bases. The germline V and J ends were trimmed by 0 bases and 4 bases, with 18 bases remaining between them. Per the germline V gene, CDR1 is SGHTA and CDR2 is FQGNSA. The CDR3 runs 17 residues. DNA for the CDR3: TGTGCCAGCAGCTTAGCGACAGGCTCAGAAGCTATCTATGGCTACACCTTC. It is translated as CASSLATGSEAIYGYTF.

In DNA, the CDR3 is TGCGCCAGCTCTACCTGGCTAGCTGAGACCCAGTACTTC. Amino acids: CASSTWLAETQYF. This rearrangement joins TRBV5-1 to TRBJ2-5, with D possibly matching TRBD2 (5 bases). CDR1 and CDR2 from the germline V gene are SGHRS and YFSETQ. The CDR3 contains 13 residues. The germline V and J ends were trimmed by 7 bases and 5 bases, with 15 bases remaining between them.

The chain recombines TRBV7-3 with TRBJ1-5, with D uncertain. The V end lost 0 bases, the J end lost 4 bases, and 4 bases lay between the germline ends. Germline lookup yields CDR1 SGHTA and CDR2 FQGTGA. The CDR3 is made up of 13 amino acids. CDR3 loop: CASSLTVNQPQHF. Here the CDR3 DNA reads TGTGCCAGCAGCTTAACCGTAAATCAGCCCCAGCATTTT.

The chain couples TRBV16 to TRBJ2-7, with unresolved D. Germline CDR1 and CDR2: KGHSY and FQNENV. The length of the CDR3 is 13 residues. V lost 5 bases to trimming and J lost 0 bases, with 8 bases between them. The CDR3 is CASSVDLSYEQYF. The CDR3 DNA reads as TGTGCCAGCAGCGTAGATCTCTCCTACGAGCAGTACTTC.

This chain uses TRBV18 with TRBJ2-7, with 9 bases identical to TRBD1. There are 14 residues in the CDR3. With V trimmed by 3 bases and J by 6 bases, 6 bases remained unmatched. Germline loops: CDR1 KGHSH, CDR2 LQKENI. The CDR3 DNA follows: TGTGCCAGCTCACCGCTGACAGGGGGGTCCGAGCAGTACTTC. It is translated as CASSPLTGGSEQYF.

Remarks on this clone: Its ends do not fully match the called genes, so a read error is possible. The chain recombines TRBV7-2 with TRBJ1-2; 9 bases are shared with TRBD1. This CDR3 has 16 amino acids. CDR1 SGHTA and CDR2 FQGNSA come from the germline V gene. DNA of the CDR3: TGTGCCAACAGCTTAGTGGACAGGGGCGGCTCCTATGGCTACACCTTC. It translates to CANSLVDRGGSYGYTF.

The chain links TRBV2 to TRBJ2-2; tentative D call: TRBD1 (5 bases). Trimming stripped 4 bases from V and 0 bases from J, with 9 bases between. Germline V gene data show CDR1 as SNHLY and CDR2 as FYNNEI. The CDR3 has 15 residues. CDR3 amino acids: CASSVSRANTGELFF. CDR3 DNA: TGTGCCAGCAGTGTCTCCAGGGCGAACACCGGGGAGCTGTTTTTT.

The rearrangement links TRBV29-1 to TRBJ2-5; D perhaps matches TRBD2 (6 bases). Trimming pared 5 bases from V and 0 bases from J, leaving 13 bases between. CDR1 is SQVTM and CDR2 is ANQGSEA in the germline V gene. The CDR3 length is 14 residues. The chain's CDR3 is CSVTVGGNQETQYF. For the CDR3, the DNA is TGCAGCGTTACCGTGGGGGGAAACCAAGAGACCCAGTACTTC.

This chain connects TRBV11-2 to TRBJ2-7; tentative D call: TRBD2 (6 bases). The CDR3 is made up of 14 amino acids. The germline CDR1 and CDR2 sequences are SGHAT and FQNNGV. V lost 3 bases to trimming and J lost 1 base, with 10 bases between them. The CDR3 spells CASSFGTASYEQYF. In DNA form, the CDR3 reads TGTGCCAGCAGCTTCGGGACTGCATCCTACGAGCAGTACTTC.